The T cell receptor beta chain described here comes from a study of blood T cells in healthy people across ages. Whole-study results and caveats: Relative to aged donors, long-lived donors carried more naive CD4+ cells and displayed higher diversity. Any changes in expanded clonotypes were possibly confounded, as donor CMV status remained unknown.

The table lists this clonotype with many counts. Its matching antigen is unknown. Trimming removed 6 bases from V and 3 bases from J, with 23 bases in between. The CDR3 runs 16 residues. CDR1 DFQATT and CDR2 SNEGSKA come from the germline V gene (reference sequence). It was roughly 10 milliliters of peripheral blood that were drawn from each donor. The second PCR ran roughly 6 to 11 cycles with a sample-barcoded 5' primer and J-beta primers. Researchers report that a template-switch adaptor with 12 random nucleotides tagged each cDNA molecule. TCRdb recomputed calls from the 5' RACE reads with MiXCR, one row per CDR3 protein. The data contain some 670,000 distinct CDR3 sequences, 52% of them singletons.

The sequence came from a woman aged 80 or over in good health. The chain couples TRBV20-1 to TRBJ1-1, with D unresolved. Material: blood. The CDR3: CSAFQEGSPSHTEAFF. The CDR3 region has the DNA TGCAGTGCCTTCCAAGAGGGCAGCCCAAGTCACACTGAAGCTTTCTTT.